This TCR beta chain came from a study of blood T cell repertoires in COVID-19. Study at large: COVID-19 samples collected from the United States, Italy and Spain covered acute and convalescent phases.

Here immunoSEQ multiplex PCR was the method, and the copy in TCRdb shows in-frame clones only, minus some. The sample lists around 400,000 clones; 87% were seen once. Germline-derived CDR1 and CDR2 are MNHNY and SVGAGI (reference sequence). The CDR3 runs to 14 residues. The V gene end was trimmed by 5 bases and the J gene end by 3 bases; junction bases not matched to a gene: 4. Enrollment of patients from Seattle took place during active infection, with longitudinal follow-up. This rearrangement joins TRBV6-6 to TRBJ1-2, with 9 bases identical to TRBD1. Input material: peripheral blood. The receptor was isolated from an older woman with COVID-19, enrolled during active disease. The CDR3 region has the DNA TGTGCCAGCAGTGGACAGGGGACGGACTATGGCTACACCTTC. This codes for CASSGQGTDYGYTF.